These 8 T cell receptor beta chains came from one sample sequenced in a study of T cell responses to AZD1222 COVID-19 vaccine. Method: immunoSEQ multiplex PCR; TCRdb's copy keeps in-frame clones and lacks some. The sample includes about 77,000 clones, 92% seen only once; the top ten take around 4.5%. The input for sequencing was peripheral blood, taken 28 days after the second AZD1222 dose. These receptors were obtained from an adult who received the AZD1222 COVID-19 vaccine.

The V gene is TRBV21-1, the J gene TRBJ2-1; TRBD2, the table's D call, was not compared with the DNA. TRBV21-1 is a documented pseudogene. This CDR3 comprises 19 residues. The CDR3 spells CASSKAGTSGRGSYNEQFF. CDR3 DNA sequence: TGTGCCAGCAGCAAAGCTGGGACTAGCGGGAGAGGATCCTACAATGAGCAGTTCTTC.

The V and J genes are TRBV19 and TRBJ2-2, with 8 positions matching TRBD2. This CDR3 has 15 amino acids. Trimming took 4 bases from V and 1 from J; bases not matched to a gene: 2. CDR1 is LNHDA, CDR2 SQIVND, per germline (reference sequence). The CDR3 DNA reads TGTGCCAGTAGTAGAACTAGCGGGAACACCGGGGAGCTGTTTTTT. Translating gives CASSRTSGNTGELFF.

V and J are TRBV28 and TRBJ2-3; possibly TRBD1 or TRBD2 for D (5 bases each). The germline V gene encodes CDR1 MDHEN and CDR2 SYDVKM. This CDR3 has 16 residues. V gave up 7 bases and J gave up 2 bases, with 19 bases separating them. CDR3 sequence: CASTTLGAGNTDTQYF. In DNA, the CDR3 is TGTGCCAGCACCACCCTCGGGGCAGGGAACACAGATACGCAGTATTTT.

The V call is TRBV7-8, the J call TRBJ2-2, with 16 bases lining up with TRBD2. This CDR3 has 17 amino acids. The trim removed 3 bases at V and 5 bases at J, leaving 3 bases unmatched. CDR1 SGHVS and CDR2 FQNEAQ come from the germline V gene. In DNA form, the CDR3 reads TGTGCCAGCAGCTTGGGACTAGCGGGAGGGGGTACCGGGGAGCTGTTTTTT. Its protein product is CASSLGLAGGGTGELFF.

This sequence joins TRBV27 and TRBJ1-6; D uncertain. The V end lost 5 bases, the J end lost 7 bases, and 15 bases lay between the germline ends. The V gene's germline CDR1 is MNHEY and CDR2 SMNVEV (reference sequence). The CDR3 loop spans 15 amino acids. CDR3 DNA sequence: TGTGCCAGCAGTCCCTGGGCAGTTGGGAATTCACCCCTCCACTTT. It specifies CASSPWAVGNSPLHF.

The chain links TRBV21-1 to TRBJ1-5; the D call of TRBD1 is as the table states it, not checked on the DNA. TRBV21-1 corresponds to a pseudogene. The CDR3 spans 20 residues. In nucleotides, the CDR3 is TGTGCCAGCAGCGACCACCGGGACAGGCATCTTTGGTCTAGCAATCAGCCCCAGCATTTT. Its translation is CASSDHRDRHLWSSNQPQHF.

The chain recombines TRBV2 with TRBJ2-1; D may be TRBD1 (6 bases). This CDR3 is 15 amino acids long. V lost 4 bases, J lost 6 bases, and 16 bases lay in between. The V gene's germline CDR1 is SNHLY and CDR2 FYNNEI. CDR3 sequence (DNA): TGTGCCAGCAGTGGCCCACCCAGGGGCCGCAATGAGCAGTTCTTC. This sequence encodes CASSGPPRGRNEQFF.

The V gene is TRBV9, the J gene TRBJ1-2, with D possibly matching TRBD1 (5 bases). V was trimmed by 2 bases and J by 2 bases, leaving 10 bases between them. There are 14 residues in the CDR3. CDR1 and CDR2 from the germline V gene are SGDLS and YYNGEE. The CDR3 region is CASSVATANYGYTF. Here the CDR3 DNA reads TGTGCCAGCAGCGTTGCGACAGCCAACTATGGCTACACCTTC.